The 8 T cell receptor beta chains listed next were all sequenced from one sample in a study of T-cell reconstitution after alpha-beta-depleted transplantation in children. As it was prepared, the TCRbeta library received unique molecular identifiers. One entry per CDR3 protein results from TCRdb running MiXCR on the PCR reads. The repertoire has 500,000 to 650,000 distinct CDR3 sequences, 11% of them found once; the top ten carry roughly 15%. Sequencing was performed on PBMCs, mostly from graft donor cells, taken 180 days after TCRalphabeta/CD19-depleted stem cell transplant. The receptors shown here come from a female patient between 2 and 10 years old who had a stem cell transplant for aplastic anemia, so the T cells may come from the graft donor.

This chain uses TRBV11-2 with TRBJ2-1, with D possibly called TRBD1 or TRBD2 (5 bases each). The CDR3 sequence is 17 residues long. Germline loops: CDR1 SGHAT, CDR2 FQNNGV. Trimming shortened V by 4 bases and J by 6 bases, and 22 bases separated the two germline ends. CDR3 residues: CASSSRLGASRSNEQFF. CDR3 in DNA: TGTGCCAGCAGCTCCCGCCTCGGGGCGTCTCGGAGCAATGAGCAGTTCTTC.

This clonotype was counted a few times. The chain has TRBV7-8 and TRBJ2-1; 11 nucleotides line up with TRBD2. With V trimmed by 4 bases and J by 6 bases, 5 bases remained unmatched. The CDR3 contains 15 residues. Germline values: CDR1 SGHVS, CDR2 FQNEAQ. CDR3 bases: TGTGCCAGCAGCTCCCCGGGACTAGCGGTCAATGAGCAGTTCTTC. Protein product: CASSSPGLAVNEQFF. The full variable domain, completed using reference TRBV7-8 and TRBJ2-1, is GAGVSQSPRYKVAKRGQDVALRCDPISGHVSLFWYQQALGQGPEFLTYFQNEAQLDKSGLPSDRFFAERPEGSVSTLKIQRTQQEDSAVYLCASSSPGLAVNEQFFGPGTRLTVL.

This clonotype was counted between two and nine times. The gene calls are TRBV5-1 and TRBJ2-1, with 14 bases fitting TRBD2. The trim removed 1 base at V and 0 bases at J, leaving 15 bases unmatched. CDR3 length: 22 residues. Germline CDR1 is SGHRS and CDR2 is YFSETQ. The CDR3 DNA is TGCGCCAGCAGCTTGTCGCGACCCGGGGGACTAGCGGGAGAGAGCTCCTACAATGAGCAGTTCTTC. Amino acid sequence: CASSLSRPGGLAGESSYNEQFF.

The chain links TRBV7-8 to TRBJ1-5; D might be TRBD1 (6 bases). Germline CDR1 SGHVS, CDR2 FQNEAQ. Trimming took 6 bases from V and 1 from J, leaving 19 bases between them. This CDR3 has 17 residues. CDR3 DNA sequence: TGTGCCAGCAGTCCGGGGGCAGGATCTTTAAGCAATCAGCCCCAGCATTTT. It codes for CASSPGAGSLSNQPQHF.

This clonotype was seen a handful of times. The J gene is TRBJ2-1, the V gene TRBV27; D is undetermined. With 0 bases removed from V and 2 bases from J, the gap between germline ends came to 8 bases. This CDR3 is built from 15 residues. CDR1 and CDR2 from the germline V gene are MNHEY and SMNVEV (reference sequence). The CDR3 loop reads CASSLSPNPYNEQFF. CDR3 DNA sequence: TGTGCCAGCAGTTTATCTCCGAATCCCTACAATGAGCAGTTCTTC.

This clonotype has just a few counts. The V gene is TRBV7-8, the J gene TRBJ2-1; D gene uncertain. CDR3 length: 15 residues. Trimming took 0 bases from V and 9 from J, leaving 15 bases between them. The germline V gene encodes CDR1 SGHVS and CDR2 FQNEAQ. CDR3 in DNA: TGTGCCAGCAGCTTAGCGGGCCCCCGAGTCAGTGAGCAGTTCTTC. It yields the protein CASSLAGPRVSEQFF.

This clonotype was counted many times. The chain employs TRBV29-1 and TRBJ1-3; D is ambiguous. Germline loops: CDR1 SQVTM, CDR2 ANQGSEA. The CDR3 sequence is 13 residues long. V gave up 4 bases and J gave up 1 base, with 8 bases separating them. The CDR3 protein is CSVVKDSGNTIYF. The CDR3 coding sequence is TGCAGCGTTGTGAAGGATTCTGGAAACACCATATATTTT. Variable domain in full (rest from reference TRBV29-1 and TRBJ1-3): SAVISQKPSRDICQRGTSLTIQCQVDSQVTMMFWYRQQPGQSLTLIATANQGSEATYESGFVIDKFPISRPNLTFSTLTVSNMSPEDSSIYLCSVVKDSGNTIYFGEGSWLTVV.

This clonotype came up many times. The CDR3 nucleotides read TGCAGTGCTAACGACATTAGGGGGGACAGACTCACAGATACGCAGTATTTT. It encodes CSANDIRGDRLTDTQYF. J is TRBJ2-3 and V is TRBV20-1; a weak D match, TRBD1 (7 bases). Germline lookup yields CDR1 DFQATT and CDR2 SNEGSKA (reference sequence). V gave up 4 bases and J gave up 2 bases, with 22 bases separating them. The CDR3 length is 17 residues.